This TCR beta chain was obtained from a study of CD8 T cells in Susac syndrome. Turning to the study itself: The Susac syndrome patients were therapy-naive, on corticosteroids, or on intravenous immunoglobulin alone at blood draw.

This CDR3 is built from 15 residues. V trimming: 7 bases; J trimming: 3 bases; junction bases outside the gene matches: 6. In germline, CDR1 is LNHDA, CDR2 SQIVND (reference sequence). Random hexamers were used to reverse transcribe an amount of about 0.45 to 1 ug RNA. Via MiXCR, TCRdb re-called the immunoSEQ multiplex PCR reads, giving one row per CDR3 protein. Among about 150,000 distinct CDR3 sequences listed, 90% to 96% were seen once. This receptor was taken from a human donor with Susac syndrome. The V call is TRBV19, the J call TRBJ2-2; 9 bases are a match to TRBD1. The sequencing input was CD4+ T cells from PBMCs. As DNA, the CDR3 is TGTGCCAGTAATAGACAGGGGGTTGACACCGGGGAGCTGTTTTTT. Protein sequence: CASNRQGVDTGELFF.